This TCR beta chain appears in the sequencing data of a study of cytomegalovirus exposure and HLA in healthy donors. Study-wide results and caveats: With high specificity and sensitivity, the classifier reportedly diagnosed cytomegalovirus status. As confirmed in vitro, three CMV-associated chains were specific for CMV antigens. There were some public TCRs occurring in many donors, but most TCR sequences were rare.

The trim removed 6 bases at V and 3 bases at J, leaving 4 bases unmatched. CDR3 length: 16 amino acids. CDR1 and CDR2 (germline): MNHNY, SVGAGI (reference sequence). Repertoires were generated with immunoSEQ multiplex PCR, while TCRdb's copy carries only in-frame clones and drops some. The sample carries 250,000 to 350,000 clones, 80% to 90% recorded once. Turning to this clone: What it binds is unknown.

The sample comprised PBMCs. This chain links TRBV6-6 with TRBJ2-4; 14 bases are shared with TRBD2. This clonotype originated in a young woman in good health and CMV-seronegative. CDR3 in amino acids: CASSLTSGRVKNIQYF. The CDR3 nucleotides are TGTGCCAGCAGCCTGACTAGCGGGAGGGTCAAAAACATTCAGTACTTC.